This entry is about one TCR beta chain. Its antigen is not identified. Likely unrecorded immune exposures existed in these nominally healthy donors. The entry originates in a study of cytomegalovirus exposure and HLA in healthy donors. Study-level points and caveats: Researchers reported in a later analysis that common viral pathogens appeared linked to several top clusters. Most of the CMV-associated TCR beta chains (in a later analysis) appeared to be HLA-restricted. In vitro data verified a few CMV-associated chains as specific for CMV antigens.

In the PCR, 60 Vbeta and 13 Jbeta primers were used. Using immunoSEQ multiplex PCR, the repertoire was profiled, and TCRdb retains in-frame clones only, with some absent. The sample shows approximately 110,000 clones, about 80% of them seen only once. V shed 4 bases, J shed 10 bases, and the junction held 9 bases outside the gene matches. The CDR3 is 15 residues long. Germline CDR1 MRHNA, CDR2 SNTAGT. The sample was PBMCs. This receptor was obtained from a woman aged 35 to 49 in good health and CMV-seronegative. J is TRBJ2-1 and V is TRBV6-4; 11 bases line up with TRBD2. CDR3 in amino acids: CASSVTTSGVGEQFF. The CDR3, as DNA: TGTGCCAGCAGTGTCACGACTAGCGGGGTCGGGGAGCAGTTCTTC.